The 24 T cell receptor beta chains reported below all come from one sample, sequenced in a study of alternative splicing in chronic myeloid leukemia remission. Time point here: chronic-phase CML before TKI therapy (screening/day 1). Each library started from 1 ug total RNA with poly-A enrichment. TCRdb reprocessed the bulk RNA-seq reads and stores each CDR3 protein as one record, lacking DNA. The table lists more than 650 distinct CDR3 sequences, approximately 98% of them singletons, with roughly 3.5% in the top ten. This specimen consisted of PBMCs or total blood leukocytes (not recorded which), obtained at diagnosis. Receptors were obtained from an adult with chronic myeloid leukemia.

The chain is built from TRBV12-3 or TRBV12-4 and TRBJ1-5. The CDR3 spans 17 residues. CDR3 amino acids: CASSLAGGSSGNQPQHF.

The gene calls are TRBV11-1 and TRBJ2-1. CDR3 length: 14 amino acids. CDR1 is SGHAT, CDR2 FQDESV, per germline (reference sequence). This chain's CDR3 is CASSLGPLYNEQFF.

This chain connects TRBV3-1 to TRBJ2-4. The CDR3 spans 16 residues. Germline CDR1 and CDR2: LGHDT and YNNKEL (reference sequence). The CDR3 region is CASSQGQRIAKNIQYF. Full variable domain (outside the CDR3, taken from reference TRBV3-1 and TRBJ2-4): DTAVSQTPKYLVTQMGNDKSIKCEQNLGHDTMYWYKQDSKKFLKIMFSYNNKELIINETVPNRFSPKSPDKAHLNLHINSLELGDSAVYFCASSQGQRIAKNIQYFGAGTRLSVL.

This clonotype was observed a few times. V usage is TRBV28 and J usage is TRBJ2-7; TCRdb outputs TRBD2, but without DNA this stays unchecked. Per germline, CDR1 MDHEN and CDR2 SYDVKM. The CDR3 is 13 residues long. The CDR3 sequence is CASFGGFRYEQYF.

J is TRBJ2-3 and V is TRBV7-9; TCRdb returns TRBD2, unconfirmable since there is no DNA. CDR1 and CDR2 (germline): SEHNR, FQNEAQ (reference sequence). This CDR3 is 12 amino acids long. CDR3 sequence reads: CASKGGTDTQYF. The whole variable domain, filled in from reference TRBV7-9 and TRBJ2-3, reads DTGVSQNPRHKITKRGQNVTFRCDPISEHNRLYWYRQTLGQGPEFLTYFQNEAQLEKSRLLSDRFSAERPKGSFSTLEIQRTEQGDSAMYLCASKGGTDTQYFGPGTRLTVL.

The genes are TRBV4-3 and TRBJ2-1. Germline CDR1 and CDR2: LGHNA and YSLEER. The CDR3 length is 13 residues. CDR3 loop: CASSSRAGNEQFF.

The CDR3 loop reads CASSLRSGLGPGELFF. The chain employs TRBV7-3 and TRBJ2-2; the D gene TCRdb calls, TRBD2, cannot be checked with no DNA. Germline loops: CDR1 SGHTA, CDR2 FQGTGA. The CDR3 spans 16 residues.

The chain carries TRBV11-2 and TRBJ2-4; TCRdb proposes TRBD2, but this gene call is untestable without DNA. Germline loops: CDR1 SGHAT, CDR2 FQNNGV. The CDR3 covers 16 residues. CDR3 sequence reads: CASSLRVAGVENIQYF.

This chain uses TRBV6-2 or TRBV6-3 with TRBJ2-1; TCRdb gives TRBD2 as the D gene, but with no DNA this cannot be confirmed. From germline, CDR1 is MNHEY and CDR2 SVGEGT. There are 14 residues in the CDR3. CDR3: CASSYMLAGNEQFF.

J is TRBJ1-2 and V is TRBV5-1. The germline V gene has CDR1 SGHRS and CDR2 YFSETQ. The CDR3 is made up of 17 amino acids. The CDR3 spells CASSLWGPLKSPYGYTF.

V is TRBV24/OR9-2 and J is TRBJ2-1; TCRdb gives TRBD2 as the D gene, but with no DNA this cannot be confirmed. TRBV24/OR9-2 has ORF status, its function being uncertain. The CDR3 runs 18 residues. The CDR3 loop is CATSDQLGANQRSNEQFF.

This clonotype was counted a single time. The chain links TRBV5-6 to TRBJ1-1. The germline gives CDR1 SGHDT, CDR2 YYEEEE. This CDR3 is built from 12 residues. The CDR3 sequence: CASSLIGHEAFF.

J is TRBJ1-5 and V is TRBV18. The CDR3 consists of 13 residues. Germline CDR1 reads KGHSH; CDR2 reads LQKENI. The CDR3 region is CASSPSQDQPQHF. Based on the CDR3 plus reference TRBV18 and TRBJ1-5, the full variable domain is NAGVMQNPRHLVRRRGQEARLRCSPMKGHSHVYWYRQLPEEGLKFMVYLQKENIIDESGMPKERFSAEFPKEGPSILRIQQVVRGDSAAYFCASSPSQDQPQHFGDGTRLSIL.

The rearrangement links TRBV28 to TRBJ1-5. This CDR3 spans 15 amino acids. Germline V gene sequence: CDR1 MDHEN, CDR2 SYDVKM. This chain's CDR3 is CASSRAIDSNQPQHF.

J is TRBJ2-7 and V is TRBV5-1. Germline V gene data show CDR1 as SGHRS and CDR2 as YFSETQ. CDR3 length: 15 residues. CDR3 in amino acids: CASSFPSQNGYEQYF.

The rearrangement uses TRBV4-2 and TRBJ1-5. This CDR3 is 17 amino acids long. The germline V gene has CDR1 LGHNA and CDR2 YNFKEQ. The CDR3 sequence is CASSQDLLSGGGQPQHF.

A single count supports this clonotype. The rearrangement links TRBV19 to TRBJ1-1. This CDR3 is built from 13 residues. The germline V gene encodes CDR1 LNHDA and CDR2 SQIVND (reference sequence). CDR3 protein: CASNQWEGTEAFF.

The CDR3: CASSFTGGPSENIQYF. This chain links TRBV5-1 with TRBJ2-4; TCRdb's assignment of TRBD1 cannot be checked, as there is no DNA. Germline V gene sequence: CDR1 SGHRS, CDR2 YFSETQ. This CDR3 region has 16 residues.

The V and J genes are TRBV4-3 and TRBJ2-7; the TRBD2 assignment by TCRdb is unverifiable without DNA. The CDR3 totals 14 residues. In germline, CDR1 is LGHNA, CDR2 YSLEER. The CDR3 sequence is CASSQEGGSYEQYF.

The V and J genes are TRBV29-1 and TRBJ2-1; the TCRdb call, TRBD2, lacks DNA for checking. The V gene's germline CDR1 is SQVTM and CDR2 ANQGSEA. The CDR3 extends over 11 amino acids. The CDR3 reads CSVEGPGETFF.

The V and J genes are TRBV19 and TRBJ1-5. The CDR3 loop spans 13 amino acids. CDR1 and CDR2 (germline): LNHDA, SQIVND (reference sequence). CDR3 loop: CASSIDTPRPQHF.

This clonotype has a single count. The rearrangement uses TRBV2 and TRBJ2-5; without DNA, the TCRdb call of TRBD2 cannot be checked. CDR1 and CDR2 from the germline V gene are SNHLY and FYNNEI. The CDR3 totals 13 residues. The CDR3 region is CASSAERQETQYF.

The J gene is TRBJ2-2, the V gene TRBV9; TCRdb returns TRBD2, unconfirmable since there is no DNA. Looked up from germline, CDR1 is SGDLS and CDR2 is YYNGEE. The length of the CDR3 is 16 residues. The CDR3 sequence is CASSLFITGGPGELFF.

This clonotype appeared a single time. The chain joins TRBV20-1 to TRBJ2-5; TCRdb outputs TRBD2, but without DNA this stays unchecked. The germline CDR1 and CDR2 sequences are DFQATT and SNEGSKA (reference sequence). This CDR3 is built from 13 residues. CDR3: CSATSGGQETQYF.